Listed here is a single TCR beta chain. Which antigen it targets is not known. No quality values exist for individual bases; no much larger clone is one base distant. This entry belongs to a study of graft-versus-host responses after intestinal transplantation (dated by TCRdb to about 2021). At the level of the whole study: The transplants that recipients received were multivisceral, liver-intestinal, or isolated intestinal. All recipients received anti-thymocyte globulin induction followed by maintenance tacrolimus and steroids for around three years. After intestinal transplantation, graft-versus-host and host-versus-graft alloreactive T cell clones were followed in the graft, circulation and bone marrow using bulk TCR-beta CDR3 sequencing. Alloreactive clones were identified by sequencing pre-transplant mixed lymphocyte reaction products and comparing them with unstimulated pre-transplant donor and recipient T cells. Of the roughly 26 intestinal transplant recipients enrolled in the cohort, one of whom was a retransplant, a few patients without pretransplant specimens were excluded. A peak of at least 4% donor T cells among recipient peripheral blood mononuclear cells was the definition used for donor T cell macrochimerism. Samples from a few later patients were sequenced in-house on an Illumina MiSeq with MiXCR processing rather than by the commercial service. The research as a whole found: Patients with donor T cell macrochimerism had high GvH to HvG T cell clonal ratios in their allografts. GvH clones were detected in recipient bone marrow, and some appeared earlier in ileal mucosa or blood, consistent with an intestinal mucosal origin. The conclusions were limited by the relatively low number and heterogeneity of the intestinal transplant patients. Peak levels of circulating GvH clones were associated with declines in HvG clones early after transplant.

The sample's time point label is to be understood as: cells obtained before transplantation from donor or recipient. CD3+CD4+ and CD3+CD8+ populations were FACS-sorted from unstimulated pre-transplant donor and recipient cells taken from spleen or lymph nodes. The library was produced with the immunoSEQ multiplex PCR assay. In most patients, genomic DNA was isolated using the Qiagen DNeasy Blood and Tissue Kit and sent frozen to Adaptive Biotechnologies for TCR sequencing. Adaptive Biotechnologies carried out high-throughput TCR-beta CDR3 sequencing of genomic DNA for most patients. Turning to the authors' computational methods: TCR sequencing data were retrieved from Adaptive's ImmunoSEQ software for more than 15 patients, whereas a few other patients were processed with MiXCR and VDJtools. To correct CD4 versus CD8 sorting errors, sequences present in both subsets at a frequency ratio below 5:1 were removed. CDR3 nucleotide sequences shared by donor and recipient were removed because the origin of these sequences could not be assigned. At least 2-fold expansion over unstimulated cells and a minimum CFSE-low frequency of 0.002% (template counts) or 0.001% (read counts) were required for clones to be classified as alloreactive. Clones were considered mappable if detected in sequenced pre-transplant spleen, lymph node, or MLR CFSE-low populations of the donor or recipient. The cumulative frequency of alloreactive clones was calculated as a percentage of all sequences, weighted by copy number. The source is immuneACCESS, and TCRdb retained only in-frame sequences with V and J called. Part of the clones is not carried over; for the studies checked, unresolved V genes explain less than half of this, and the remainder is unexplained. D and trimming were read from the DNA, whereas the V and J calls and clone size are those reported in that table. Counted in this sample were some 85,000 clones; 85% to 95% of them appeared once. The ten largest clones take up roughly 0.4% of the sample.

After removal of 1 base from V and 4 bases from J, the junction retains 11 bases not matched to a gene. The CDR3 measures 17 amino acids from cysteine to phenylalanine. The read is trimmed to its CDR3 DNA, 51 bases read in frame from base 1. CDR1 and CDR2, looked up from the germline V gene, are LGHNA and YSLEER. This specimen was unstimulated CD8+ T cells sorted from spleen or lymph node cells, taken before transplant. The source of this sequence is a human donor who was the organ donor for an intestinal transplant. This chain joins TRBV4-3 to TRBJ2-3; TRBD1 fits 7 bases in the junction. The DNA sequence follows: TGCGCCAGCAGCCAAGGAGCCGGGACAGCCGACCCAGATACGCAGTATTTT. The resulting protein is CASSQGAGTADPDTQYF.